This T cell receptor (beta chain) was sequenced in a study of T cells after yellow fever vaccination. General study points: A secondary response was less intense yet reached its peak sooner, at day 5 versus 15. Relatively few clonotypes were ones that appeared in both CD4 and CD8 compartments. Post-booster reappearance was seen for most primary-vaccination clones (around 97% CD4, roughly 91% CD8).

Comments on this clonotype: Its antigen is still unknown.

V trimming: 5 bases; J trimming: 6 bases; junction bases outside the gene matches: 10. There are 14 residues in the CDR3. The germline V gene has CDR1 SEHNR and CDR2 FQNEAQ (reference sequence). TCR cDNA was made by 5'RACE template switching, adding a universal primer site and UMIs. TCRdb reprocessed the 5' RACE reads via MiXCR and lists one record per CDR3 protein. The table records hundreds of thousands of distinct CDR3 sequences, less than 25% of them present only once. This clonotype was sampled from a man aged 18-30 years who received the YFV17D yellow fever vaccine. This chain connects TRBV7-9 to TRBJ2-7; 7 bases map to TRBD1. The sequencing used PBMCs, collected 21 days after the first yellow fever vaccination. The CDR3 DNA reads as TGTGCCAGCAGCCAGCTGGGACAGTCAGGCGAGCAGTACTTC. This codes for CASSQLGQSGEQYF.